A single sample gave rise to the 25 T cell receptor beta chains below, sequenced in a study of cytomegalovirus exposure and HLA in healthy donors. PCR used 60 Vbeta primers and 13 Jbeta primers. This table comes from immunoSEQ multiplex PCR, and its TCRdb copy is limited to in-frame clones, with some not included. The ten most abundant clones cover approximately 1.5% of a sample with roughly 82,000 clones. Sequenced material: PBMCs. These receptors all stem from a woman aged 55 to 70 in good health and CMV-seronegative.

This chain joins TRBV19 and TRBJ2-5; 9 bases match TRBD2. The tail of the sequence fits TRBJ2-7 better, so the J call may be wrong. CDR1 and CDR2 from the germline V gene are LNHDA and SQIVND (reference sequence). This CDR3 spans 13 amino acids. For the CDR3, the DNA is TGTGCCAGTAGTAGCGGGAGGGTCCACGAGCAGTACTTC. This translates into CASSSGRVHEQYF.

In DNA form, the CDR3 reads TGTGCCACCAGAAACCAAAAAACGGGACAGATCACAGATACGCAGTATTTT. Translation: CATRNQKTGQITDTQYF. This chain uses TRBV15 with TRBJ2-3; 7 bases match TRBD1. Looked up from germline, CDR1 is LNHNV and CDR2 is YYDKDF (reference sequence). V dropped 6 bases and J dropped 2; count of bases not matched to a gene: 14. CDR3 length equals 17 residues.

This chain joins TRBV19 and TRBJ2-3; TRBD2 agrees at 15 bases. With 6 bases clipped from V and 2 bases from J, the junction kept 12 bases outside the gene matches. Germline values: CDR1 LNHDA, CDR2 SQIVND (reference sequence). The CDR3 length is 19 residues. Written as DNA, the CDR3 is TGTGCCAGTAGCCCGGGACTAGCGGGAGGATCTTTCCTCACAGATACGCAGTATTTT. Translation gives CASSPGLAGGSFLTDTQYF.

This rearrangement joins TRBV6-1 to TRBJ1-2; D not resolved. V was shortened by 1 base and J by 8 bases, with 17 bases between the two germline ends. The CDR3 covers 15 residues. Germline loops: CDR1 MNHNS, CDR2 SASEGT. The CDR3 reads CASSEGGNQWRGYTF. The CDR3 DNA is TGTGCCAGCAGTGAAGGAGGGAACCAGTGGAGGGGCTACACCTTC.

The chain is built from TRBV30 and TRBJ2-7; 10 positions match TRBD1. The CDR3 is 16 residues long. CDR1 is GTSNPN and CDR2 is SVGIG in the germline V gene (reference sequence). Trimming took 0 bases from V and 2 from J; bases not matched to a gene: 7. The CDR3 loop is CAWSVRGTGVAYEQYF. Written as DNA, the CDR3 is TGTGCCTGGAGTGTACGGGGGACAGGGGTAGCCTACGAGCAGTACTTC. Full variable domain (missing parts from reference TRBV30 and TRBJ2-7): SQTIHQWPATLVQPVGSPLSLECTVEGTSNPNLYWYRQAAGRGLQLLFYSVGIGQISSEVPQNLSASRPQDRQFILSSKKLLLSDSGFYLCAWSVRGTGVAYEQYFGPGTRLTVT.

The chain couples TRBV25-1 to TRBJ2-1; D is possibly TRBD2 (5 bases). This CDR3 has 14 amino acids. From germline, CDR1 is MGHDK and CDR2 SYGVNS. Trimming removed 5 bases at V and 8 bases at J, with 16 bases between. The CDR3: CASSSRGWVYEQFF. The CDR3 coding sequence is TGTGCCAGCAGTTCCCGGGGATGGGTATATGAGCAGTTCTTC.

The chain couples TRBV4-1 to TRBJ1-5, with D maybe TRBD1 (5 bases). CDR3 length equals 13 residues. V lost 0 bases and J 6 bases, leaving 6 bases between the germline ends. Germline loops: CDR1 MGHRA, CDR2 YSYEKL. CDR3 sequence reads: CASSQDDSQPQHF. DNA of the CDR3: TGCGCCAGCAGCCAAGATGACAGTCAGCCCCAGCATTTT.

The CDR3 region is CASSAGTDNTGELFF. The CDR3 nucleotides are TGTGCCAGCAGTGCCGGGACTGACAACACCGGGGAGCTGTTTTTT. The J gene is TRBJ2-2, the V gene TRBV27, with D possibly TRBD2 on 6 matching bases. The germline V gene encodes CDR1 MNHEY and CDR2 SMNVEV (reference sequence). Between the trimmed V and J ends, which lost 5 bases and 2 bases, there was a span of 12 bases. The CDR3 consists of 15 residues.

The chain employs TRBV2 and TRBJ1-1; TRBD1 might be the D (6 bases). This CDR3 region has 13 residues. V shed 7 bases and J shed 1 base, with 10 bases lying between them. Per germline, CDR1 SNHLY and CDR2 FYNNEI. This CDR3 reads CASTGTSNTEAFF. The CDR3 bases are TGTGCCAGCACCGGGACATCGAACACTGAAGCTTTCTTT.

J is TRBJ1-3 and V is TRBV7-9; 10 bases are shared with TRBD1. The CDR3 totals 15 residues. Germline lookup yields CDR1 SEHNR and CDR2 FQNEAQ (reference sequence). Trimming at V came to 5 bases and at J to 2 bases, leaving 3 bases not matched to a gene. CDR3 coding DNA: TGTGCCAGCAGCACTGGACAGGGGGCTGGAAACACCATATATTTT. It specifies CASSTGQGAGNTIYF.

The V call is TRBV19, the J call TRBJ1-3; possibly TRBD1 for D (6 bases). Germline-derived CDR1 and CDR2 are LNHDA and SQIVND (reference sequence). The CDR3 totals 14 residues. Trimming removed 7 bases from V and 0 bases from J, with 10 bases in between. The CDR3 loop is CASKDSSSGNTIYF. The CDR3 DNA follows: TGTGCCAGTAAGGACAGTAGCTCTGGAAACACCATATATTTT.

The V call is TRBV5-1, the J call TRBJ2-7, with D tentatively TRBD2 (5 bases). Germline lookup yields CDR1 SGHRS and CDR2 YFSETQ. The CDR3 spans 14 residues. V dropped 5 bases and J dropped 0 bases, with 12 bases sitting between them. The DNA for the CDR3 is TGCGCCAGCAGGTTTGGGGAGAGCTCCTACGAGCAGTACTTC. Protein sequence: CASRFGESSYEQYF.

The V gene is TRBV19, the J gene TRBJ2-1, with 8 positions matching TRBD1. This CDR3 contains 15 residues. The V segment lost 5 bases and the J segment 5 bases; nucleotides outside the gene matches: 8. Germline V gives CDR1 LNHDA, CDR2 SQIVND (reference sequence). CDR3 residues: CASSLSGRGHNEQFF. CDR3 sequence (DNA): TGTGCCAGTAGTCTCTCGGGCAGGGGGCACAATGAGCAGTTCTTC.

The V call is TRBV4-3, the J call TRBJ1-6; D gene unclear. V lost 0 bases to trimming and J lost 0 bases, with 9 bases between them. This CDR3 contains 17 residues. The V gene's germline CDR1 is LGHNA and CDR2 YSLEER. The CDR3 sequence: CASSQDRVVSYNSPLHF. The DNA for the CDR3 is TGCGCCAGCAGCCAAGATCGAGTGGTCTCCTATAATTCACCCCTCCACTTT.

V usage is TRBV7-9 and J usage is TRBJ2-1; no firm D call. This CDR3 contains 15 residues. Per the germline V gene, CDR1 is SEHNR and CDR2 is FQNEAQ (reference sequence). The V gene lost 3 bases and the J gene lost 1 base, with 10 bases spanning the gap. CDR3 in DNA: TGTGCCAGCAGCTTGCGGAGAGAGTCCTACAATGAGCAGTTCTTC. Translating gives CASSLRRESYNEQFF.

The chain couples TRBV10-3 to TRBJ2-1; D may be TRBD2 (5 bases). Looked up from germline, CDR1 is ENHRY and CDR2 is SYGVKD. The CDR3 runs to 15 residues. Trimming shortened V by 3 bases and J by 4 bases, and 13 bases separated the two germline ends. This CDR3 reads CAISDAGLQYNEQFF. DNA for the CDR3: TGTGCCATCAGTGATGCTGGACTTCAATACAATGAGCAGTTCTTC.

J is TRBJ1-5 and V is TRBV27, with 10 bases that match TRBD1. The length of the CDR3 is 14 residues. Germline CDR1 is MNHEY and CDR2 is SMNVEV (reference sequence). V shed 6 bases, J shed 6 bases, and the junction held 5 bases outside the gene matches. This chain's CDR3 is CASRRQGAVQPQHF. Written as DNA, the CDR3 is TGTGCCAGCAGAAGACAGGGGGCAGTTCAGCCCCAGCATTTT.

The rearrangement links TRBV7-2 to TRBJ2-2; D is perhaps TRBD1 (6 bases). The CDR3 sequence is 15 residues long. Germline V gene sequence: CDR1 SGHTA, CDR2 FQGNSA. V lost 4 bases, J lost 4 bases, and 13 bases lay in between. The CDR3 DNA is TGTGCCAGCAGCTCGACCAGGGGTTTCACCGGGGAGCTGTTTTTT. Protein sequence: CASSSTRGFTGELFF.

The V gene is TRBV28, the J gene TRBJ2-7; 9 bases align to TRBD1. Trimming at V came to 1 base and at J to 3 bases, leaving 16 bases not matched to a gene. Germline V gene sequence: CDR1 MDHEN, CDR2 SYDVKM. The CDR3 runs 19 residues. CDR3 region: CASSLSGDWTGTGNYEQYF. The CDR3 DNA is TGTGCCAGCAGTTTATCCGGAGATTGGACCGGGACAGGGAACTACGAGCAGTACTTC. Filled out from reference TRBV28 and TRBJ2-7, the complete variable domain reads DVKVTQSSRYLVKRTGEKVFLECVQDMDHENMFWYRQDPGLGLRLIYFSYDVKMKEKGDIPEGYSVSREKKERFSLILESASTNQTSMYLCASSLSGDWTGTGNYEQYFGPGTRLTVT.

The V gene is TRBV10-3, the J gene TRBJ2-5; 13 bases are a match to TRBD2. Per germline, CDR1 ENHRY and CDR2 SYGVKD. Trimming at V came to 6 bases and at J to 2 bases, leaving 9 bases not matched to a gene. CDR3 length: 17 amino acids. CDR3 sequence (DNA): TGTGCCATCAGCAGGACTAGCGGGGGCTTTAGTCAAGAGACCCAGTACTTC. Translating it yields CAISRTSGGFSQETQYF.

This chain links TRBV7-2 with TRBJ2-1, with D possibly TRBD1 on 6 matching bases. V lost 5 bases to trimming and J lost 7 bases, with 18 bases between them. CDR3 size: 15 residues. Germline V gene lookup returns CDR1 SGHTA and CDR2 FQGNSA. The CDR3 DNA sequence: TGTGCCAGCAGCACGGACAGAAGCCCCGCAAATGAGCAGTTCTTC. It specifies CASSTDRSPANEQFF.

This chain's CDR3 is CASSVSAGELFF. In DNA, the CDR3 is TGTGCCAGCAGCGTGTCGGCCGGGGAGCTGTTTTTT. V gene TRBV11-2 combines with J gene TRBJ2-2; no reliable D call. The V end lost 5 bases, the J end lost 6 bases, and 7 bases lay between the germline ends. The germline gives CDR1 SGHAT, CDR2 FQNNGV. The CDR3 runs to 12 residues.

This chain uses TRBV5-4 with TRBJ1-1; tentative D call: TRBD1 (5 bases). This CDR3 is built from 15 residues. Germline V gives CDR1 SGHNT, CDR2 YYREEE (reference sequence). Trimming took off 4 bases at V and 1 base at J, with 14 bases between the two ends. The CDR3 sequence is CASSEPGLWNTEAFF. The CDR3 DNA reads TGTGCCAGCAGCGAACCGGGACTCTGGAACACTGAAGCTTTCTTT.

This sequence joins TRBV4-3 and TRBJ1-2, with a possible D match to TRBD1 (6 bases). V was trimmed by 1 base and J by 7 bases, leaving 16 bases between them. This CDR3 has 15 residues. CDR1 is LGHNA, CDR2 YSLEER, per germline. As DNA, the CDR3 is TGCGCCAGCAGCCAAGTGACTTGGGGGGGCTTTGGCTACACCTTC. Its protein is CASSQVTWGGFGYTF.

CDR3 region: CASSSQPGGRGENTIYF. CDR3 coding DNA: TGTGCCAGCAGCTCACAACCTGGAGGCCGGGGTGAAAACACCATATATTTT. The chain joins TRBV7-2 to TRBJ1-3; D gene ambiguous. CDR1 is SGHTA, CDR2 FQGNSA, per germline. The CDR3 contains 17 residues. Trimming removed 4 bases from V and 6 bases from J, with 22 bases in between.